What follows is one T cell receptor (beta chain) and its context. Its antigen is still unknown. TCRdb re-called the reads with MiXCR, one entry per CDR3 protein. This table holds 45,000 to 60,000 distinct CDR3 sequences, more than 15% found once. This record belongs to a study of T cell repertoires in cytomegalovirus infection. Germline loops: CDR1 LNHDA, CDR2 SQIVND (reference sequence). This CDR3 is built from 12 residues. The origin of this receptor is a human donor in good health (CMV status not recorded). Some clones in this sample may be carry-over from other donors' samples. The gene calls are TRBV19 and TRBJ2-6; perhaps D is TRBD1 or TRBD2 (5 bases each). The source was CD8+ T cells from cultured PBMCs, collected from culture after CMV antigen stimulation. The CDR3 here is CGGVSGANVLTF. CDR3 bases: TGTGGAGGGGTATCTGGGGCCAACGTCCTGACTTTC. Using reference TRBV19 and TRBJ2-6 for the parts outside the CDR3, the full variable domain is DGGITQSPKYLFRKEGQNVTLSCEQNLNHDAMYWYRQDPGQGLRLIYYSQIVNDFQKGDIAEGYSVSREKKESFPLTVTSAQKNPTAFYLCGGVSGANVLTFGAGSRLTVL.